Below are 29 T cell receptor beta chains sequenced from a single sample in a study of response to subunit inactivated influenza vaccine. TCRdb passed the RT-PCR reads through MiXCR, listing each CDR3 protein once. The sample yields about 570,000 distinct CDR3 sequences, roughly 10% seen once. The same sample was also studied in work on T cells expressing NK-cell markers. That paper adds: UMIs accompanied the 5'RACE template switching by which TCR beta cDNA was made.

The sample in question was PBMCs from blood, obtained on the day of vaccination. The source is a man between 45 and 60 years old who received an inactivated influenza vaccine.

In this sample, this clonotype turned up once. V is TRBV15 and J is TRBJ2-1; 13 bases agree with TRBD2. Germline V CDR1 and CDR2: LNHNV, YYDKDF (reference sequence). This CDR3 comprises 17 residues. J lost 2 bases, V lost 4 bases, and 5 bases had no gene match. The CDR3 loop is CATSKLAGGPPYNEQFF. CDR3 bases: TGTGCCACCAGCAAACTAGCGGGAGGGCCGCCCTACAATGAGCAGTTCTTC.

J is TRBJ2-5 and V is TRBV7-8, with D perhaps matching TRBD1 or TRBD2 (6 bases each). Trimming cost V 1 base and J 10 bases, with 22 bases left between them. This CDR3 is 16 amino acids long. In germline, CDR1 is SGHVS, CDR2 FQNEAQ. The CDR3 spells CASSLGRGSPSEVQYF. The CDR3 nucleotides read TGTGCCAGCAGCTTAGGGAGGGGGAGCCCCTCAGAGGTCCAGTACTTC. The full variable domain, in which reference TRBV7-8 and TRBJ2-5 provide the parts outside the CDR3, is GAGVSQSPRYKVAKRGQDVALRCDPISGHVSLFWYQQALGQGPEFLTYFQNEAQLDKSGLPSDRFFAERPEGSVSTLKIQRTQQEDSAVYLCASSLGRGSPSEVQYFGPGTRLLVL.

This chain joins TRBV5-1 and TRBJ2-3, with D unresolved. CDR1 and CDR2 from the germline V gene are SGHRS and YFSETQ. V shed 0 bases and J shed 0 bases, with 11 bases lying between them. This CDR3 spans 16 amino acids. This CDR3 reads CASSLDGLSSTDTQYF. CDR3 nucleotide sequence: TGCGCCAGCAGCTTGGATGGGTTATCTAGCACAGATACGCAGTATTTT.

This clonotype has a handful of counts. This chain joins TRBV7-6 and TRBJ2-3; no reliable D call. Germline CDR1 SGHVS, CDR2 FNYEAQ. V lost 2 bases, J lost 0 bases, and 9 bases lay in between. The CDR3 is 15 residues long. The CDR3 loop is CASSLQELSTDTQYF. The DNA for the CDR3 is TGTGCCAGCAGCTTACAGGAACTTAGCACAGATACGCAGTATTTT.

This clonotype has a count of ten or more. The chain employs TRBV7-9 and TRBJ2-7; 7 bases match TRBD1. Germline-derived CDR1 and CDR2 are SEHNR and FQNEAQ (reference sequence). The ends lost 3 bases at V and 7 bases at J; junction bases unmatched: 6. This CDR3 spans 13 amino acids. CDR3 DNA: TGTGCCAGCAGCTTCCCGGGACAGACAGAGCAGTACTTC. Its protein product is CASSFPGQTEQYF.

This clonotype was seen a handful of times. The gene calls are TRBV3-1 and TRBJ2-7; no definite D call. V lost 5 bases, J lost 6 bases, and 11 bases lay in between. Germline loops: CDR1 LGHDT, CDR2 YNNKEL (reference sequence). This CDR3 is built from 12 residues. In DNA form, the CDR3 reads TGTGCCAGCAGCTCCCGATCTGGCGAGCAGTACTTC. Translated: CASSSRSGEQYF.

This clonotype was detected a few times. This chain links TRBV24-1 with TRBJ1-4; 9 nucleotides agree with TRBD1. Looked up from germline, CDR1 is KGHDR and CDR2 is SFDVKD. Trimming at V came to 4 bases and at J to 4 bases, leaving 3 bases not matched to a gene. The CDR3 totals 15 residues. CDR3: CATSDRTGDNEKLFF. For the CDR3, the DNA is TGTGCCACCAGTGACCGGACAGGGGATAATGAAAAACTGTTTTTT.

This clonotype was counted only a few times. The chain couples TRBV19 to TRBJ2-2, with 13 positions matching TRBD2. J lost 5 bases, V lost 4 bases, and 4 bases had no gene match. CDR1 and CDR2 (germline): LNHDA, SQIVND (reference sequence). This CDR3 has 16 amino acids. The CDR3 protein is CASSTLLAGGTGELFF. The DNA for the CDR3 is TGTGCCAGTAGTACGTTACTAGCGGGAGGGACCGGGGAGCTGTTTTTT.

This clonotype came up a few times. The rearrangement uses TRBV24-1 and TRBJ2-1, with TRBD2 matching 11 bases. This CDR3 has 16 residues. J gave up 9 bases and V 4 bases, and 10 bases lay outside the gene matches. The germline gives CDR1 KGHDR, CDR2 SFDVKD. Written as DNA, the CDR3 is TGTGCCACCAGTGAAATCACTAGCGGGAGCAGCGGTGAGCAGTTCTTC. This gives the protein CATSEITSGSSGEQFF.

V gene TRBV20-1 combines with J gene TRBJ2-7; a possible D gene is TRBD2 (6 bases). CDR1 DFQATT and CDR2 SNEGSKA come from the germline V gene (reference sequence). The V end was cut by 2 bases, the J end by 3 bases, with 11 bases between. The CDR3 contains 13 residues. CDR3 in amino acids: CSARTGRGYEQYF. The DNA for the CDR3 is TGCAGTGCTAGAACCGGGAGAGGCTACGAGCAGTACTTC.

The chain recombines TRBV5-1 with TRBJ2-3; D remains ambiguous. CDR1 and CDR2 (germline): SGHRS, YFSETQ. This CDR3 region has 15 residues. V was pared by 2 bases and J by 1 base, with 11 bases between. For the CDR3, the DNA is TGCGCCAGCAGCTTCCCGACGCAAGGCACAGATACGCAGTATTTT. Protein sequence: CASSFPTQGTDTQYF.

This clonotype has a handful of counts. The chain uses TRBV11-1 and TRBJ2-1; possible D gene TRBD2, 6 bases. Germline V gives CDR1 SGHAT, CDR2 FQDESV (reference sequence). The CDR3 is 18 amino acids. V lost 4 bases and J lost 2, with 21 bases in between. The CDR3, as DNA: TGTGCCAGCAGCTATAGAACAGGAGGGCTAGTGCCCTACAATGAGCAGTTCTTC. It yields the protein CASSYRTGGLVPYNEQFF.

This clonotype was seen a handful of times. J is TRBJ2-1 and V is TRBV20-1, with 11 bases fitting TRBD2. The J segment lost 4 bases and the V segment lost 0 bases, leaving 5 bases of the junction unmatched. Germline values: CDR1 DFQATT, CDR2 SNEGSKA (reference sequence). The CDR3 sequence is 16 residues long. The DNA for the CDR3 is TGCAGTGCTAGAGATGGAACTAGCGGGAGTTACAATGAGCAGTTCTTC. It codes for CSARDGTSGSYNEQFF.

This chain joins TRBV3-1 and TRBJ2-1, with D perhaps TRBD1 (6 bases). The V end lost 3 bases, the J end lost 2 bases, and 11 bases lay between the germline ends. This CDR3 contains 15 residues. Germline V gene sequence: CDR1 LGHDT, CDR2 YNNKEL (reference sequence). The CDR3 DNA reads as TGTGCCAGCAGCCAGGCGACAGGAACCTACAATGAGCAGTTCTTC. Translated, it gives CASSQATGTYNEQFF.

This chain connects TRBV5-1 to TRBJ2-5, with D possibly TRBD1 on 5 matching bases. The CDR3 has 13 amino acids. Trimming took 4 bases from V and 7 from J, leaving 14 bases between them. The V gene's germline CDR1 is SGHRS and CDR2 YFSETQ. The CDR3 reads CASSHGHPATQYF. The DNA of the CDR3 is TGCGCCAGCAGCCACGGACACCCAGCGACCCAGTACTTC. Variable domain in full (rest from reference TRBV5-1 and TRBJ2-5): KAGVTQTPRYLIKTRGQQVTLSCSPISGHRSVSWYQQTPGQGLQFLFEYFSETQRNKGNFPGRFSGRQFSNSRSEMNVSTLELGDSALYLCASSHGHPATQYFGPGTRLLVL.

This clonotype has more than one count but fewer than ten. V is TRBV5-1 and J is TRBJ2-7, with 9 bases lining up with TRBD2. Trimming cost V 0 bases and J 6 bases; bases outside gene matches: 10. CDR1 is SGHRS, CDR2 YFSETQ, per germline. The CDR3 has 16 amino acids. CDR3 in amino acids: CASSLAVRRGGSEQYF. As DNA, the CDR3 is TGCGCCAGCAGCTTGGCCGTAAGGCGGGGGGGCTCCGAGCAGTACTTC. Full variable domain (missing parts from reference TRBV5-1 and TRBJ2-7): KAGVTQTPRYLIKTRGQQVTLSCSPISGHRSVSWYQQTPGQGLQFLFEYFSETQRNKGNFPGRFSGRQFSNSRSEMNVSTLELGDSALYLCASSLAVRRGGSEQYFGPGTRLTVT.

This clonotype was observed at least ten times. This chain links TRBV12-3 or TRBV12-4 with TRBJ2-7, with 7 bases identical to TRBD2. The J segment lost 3 bases and the V segment lost 10 bases, leaving 12 bases of the junction unmatched. The CDR3 extends over 14 amino acids. Here the CDR3 DNA reads TGTGCCACCAAAATTGGGCAGCGGGGCTACGAGCAGTACTTC. Its translation is CATKIGQRGYEQYF.

A few counts support this clonotype. The chain employs TRBV12-3 or TRBV12-4 and TRBJ2-5; TRBD2 aligns across 12 bases. CDR3 size: 15 residues. Losses at the gene ends were 5 bases for V and 5 bases for J; bases not matched to a gene: 6. CDR3 loop: CASSQTGTSGETQYF. The CDR3 DNA sequence: TGTGCCAGCAGTCAAACCGGGACTAGCGGGGAGACCCAGTACTTC.

The V call is TRBV4-1, the J call TRBJ1-5; perhaps TRBD1 as D (6 bases). Germline loops: CDR1 MGHRA, CDR2 YSYEKL. The V end lost 3 bases, the J end lost 4 bases, and 28 bases lay between the germline ends. The CDR3 extends over 20 amino acids. The CDR3 region is CASSQETVIQGMLWNQPQHF. As DNA, the CDR3 is TGCGCCAGCAGCCAGGAAACAGTTATACAGGGTATGTTATGGAATCAGCCCCAGCATTTT.

At least ten counts were recorded for this clonotype. The CDR3 spells CSAAGVPGELFF. In nucleotides, the CDR3 is TGCAGTGCAGCGGGAGTACCCGGGGAGCTGTTTTTT. The rearrangement joins TRBV20-1 to TRBJ2-2, with 8 nucleotides matching TRBD2. The CDR3 covers 12 residues. Trimming removed 6 bases from V and 6 bases from J; junction bases left unmatched: 3. Per the germline V gene, CDR1 is DFQATT and CDR2 is SNEGSKA (reference sequence).

This chain links TRBV7-9 with TRBJ2-1, with 11 bases matching TRBD2. CDR1 and CDR2 from the germline V gene are SEHNR and FQNEAQ (reference sequence). This CDR3 region has 16 residues. Trimming took 5 bases from V and 5 from J; bases not matched to a gene: 8. The CDR3 loop reads CASSPRVAGGHNEQFF. CDR3 nucleotide sequence: TGTGCCAGCAGCCCCCGGGTAGCGGGAGGGCACAATGAGCAGTTCTTC.

This clonotype turned up a few times. The V gene is TRBV5-1, the J gene TRBJ2-1; 10 nucleotides agree with TRBD2. With 4 bases clipped from V and 7 bases from J, the junction kept 5 bases outside the gene matches. Germline CDR1 reads SGHRS; CDR2 reads YFSETQ. This CDR3 has 14 residues. DNA of the CDR3: TGCGCCAGCAGCGTGCTAGCGGGAGTAAATGAGCAGTTCTTC. Encoded protein: CASSVLAGVNEQFF.

The chain is built from TRBV7-6 and TRBJ2-3, with TRBD1 as a possible D gene (6 bases). The CDR3 length is 15 residues. V dropped 2 bases and J dropped 9 bases, with 18 bases sitting between them. Germline assignment: CDR1 SGHVS and CDR2 FNYEAQ. CDR3: CASSLLRLGGETQYF. CDR3 nucleotide sequence: TGTGCCAGCAGCTTACTTCGGCTAGGGGGAGAAACGCAGTATTTT.

This clonotype was seen only a few times. J is TRBJ2-3 and V is TRBV18, with unresolved D. With 5 bases removed from V and 6 bases from J, the gap between germline ends came to 9 bases. The CDR3 totals 12 residues. The germline V gene encodes CDR1 KGHSH and CDR2 LQKENI. As DNA, the CDR3 is TGTGCCAGCTCAAAGCCAGGTGATACGCAGTATTTT. The encoded protein is CASSKPGDTQYF.

This clonotype was detected a few times. This chain uses TRBV5-1 with TRBJ2-7; the match to TRBD1 covers 10 bases. J gave up 2 bases and V 1 base, and 6 bases lay outside the gene matches. CDR1 and CDR2 from the germline V gene are SGHRS and YFSETQ. The CDR3 consists of 16 residues. CDR3 sequence (DNA): TGCGCCAGCAGCTTGACCCCGGGACAGGGGCCCTACGAGCAGTACTTC. This gives the protein CASSLTPGQGPYEQYF. The entire variable domain, with the rest obtained from reference TRBV5-1 and TRBJ2-7, is as follows: KAGVTQTPRYLIKTRGQQVTLSCSPISGHRSVSWYQQTPGQGLQFLFEYFSETQRNKGNFPGRFSGRQFSNSRSEMNVSTLELGDSALYLCASSLTPGQGPYEQYFGPGTRLTVT.

This clonotype has a count of ten or more. The genes are TRBV10-2 and TRBJ2-2; D perhaps matches TRBD1 (5 bases). The CDR3 covers 16 residues. The V end lost 6 bases, the J end lost 4 bases, and 18 bases lay between the germline ends. Germline V CDR1 and CDR2: WSHSY, SAAADI. CDR3: CASSHAGPPGTGELFF. CDR3 DNA sequence: TGCGCCAGCAGCCACGCAGGGCCCCCTGGCACCGGGGAGCTGTTTTTT.

The chain employs TRBV3-1 and TRBJ2-7, with 8 nucleotides matching TRBD1. Germline V gives CDR1 LGHDT, CDR2 YNNKEL (reference sequence). V shed 4 bases, J shed 6 bases, and the junction held 5 bases outside the gene matches. The CDR3 loop spans 13 amino acids. The CDR3 bases are TGTGCCAGCAGCCCGGACAGGGAGTCCGAGCAGTACTTC. It translates to CASSPDRESEQYF.

This clonotype was seen only a few times. V and J are TRBV5-1 and TRBJ1-2; D ambiguous. The CDR3 runs 13 residues. V lost 0 bases to trimming and J lost 6 bases, with 9 bases between them. CDR1 is SGHRS, CDR2 YFSETQ, per germline. CDR3 residues: CASSLAGENGYTF. CDR3 nucleotide sequence: TGCGCCAGCAGCTTGGCCGGGGAGAATGGCTACACCTTC.

The chain couples TRBV4-3 to TRBJ2-7; D gene unclear. The CDR3 extends over 18 amino acids. V gave up 0 bases and J gave up 1 base, with 19 bases separating them. In germline, CDR1 is LGHNA, CDR2 YSLEER. The CDR3 coding sequence is TGCGCCAGCAGCCAAGATAGGCCGGCGGCAGGAATATCCTACGAGCAGTACTTC. It yields the protein CASSQDRPAAGISYEQYF.